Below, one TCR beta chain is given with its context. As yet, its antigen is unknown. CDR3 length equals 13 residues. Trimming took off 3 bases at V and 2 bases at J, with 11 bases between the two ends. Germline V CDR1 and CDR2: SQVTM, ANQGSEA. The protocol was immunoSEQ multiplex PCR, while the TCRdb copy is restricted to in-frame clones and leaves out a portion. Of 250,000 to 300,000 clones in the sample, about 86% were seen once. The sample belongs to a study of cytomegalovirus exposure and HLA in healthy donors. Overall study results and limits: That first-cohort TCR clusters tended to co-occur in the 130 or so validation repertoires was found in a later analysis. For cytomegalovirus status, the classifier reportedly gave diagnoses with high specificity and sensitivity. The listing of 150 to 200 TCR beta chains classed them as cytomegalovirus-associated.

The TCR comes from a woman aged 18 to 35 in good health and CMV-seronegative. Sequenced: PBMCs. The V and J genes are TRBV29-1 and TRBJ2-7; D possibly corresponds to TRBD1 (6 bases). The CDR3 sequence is CSVEQGRPYEQYF. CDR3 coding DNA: TGCAGCGTTGAGCAGGGGCGACCCTACGAGCAGTACTTC.